In this sample, the clone carrying this T cell receptor (beta chain) turned up a few times. The antigen is undetermined. From the 5' RACE reads, TCRdb called clonotypes with MiXCR, one entry per CDR3 protein. The data contain approximately 550,000 distinct CDR3 sequences, 20% to 25% of them seen just once; the ten biggest clones take up around 0.48%. This record belongs to a study of identical twins. V was clipped by 4 bases and J by 2 bases, with 13 bases between them. The CDR3 has 15 residues. Germline loops: CDR1 MNHEY, CDR2 SVGAGI. Findings and limits, study-wide: Carriage of fewer insertions was seen in abundant cord blood beta clonotypes, whereas memory repertoires showed none.

Another study also made use of these data, one on yellow fever vaccine responses in identical twins.

The V and J genes are TRBV6-5 and TRBJ2-3; no reliable D call. This receptor was taken from a woman between 18 and 29 years old in good health. Sequenced input: CD4+ T cells sorted from blood. Written as DNA, the CDR3 is TGTGCCAGCAGTTCGACCCGTACCAACACAGATACGCAGTATTTT. Protein sequence: CASSSTRTNTDTQYF.